This TCR beta chain was documented in a study of vaccination and CD4 T cells after COVID-19 (dated by TCRdb to between 2021 and 2023). Context from the whole study: Convalescent patients had a positive SARS-CoV-2 result on nasal swab PCR, and of these patients, some 10 had mild disease and one had severe disease. In the convalescent cohort there were six males and four females, among whom were two Hispanic individuals, seven Caucasians, two Asians and one multiracial person. Post-vaccine blood samples were collected a median of approximately 77 days after the second vaccine dose, ranging from roughly 12 to 241 days. Two doses of either the Pfizer-BioNTech BNT162b2 vaccine (n=8) or the Moderna mRNA-1273 vaccine (n=2) were administered to participants. Post-COVID blood samples were collected from convalescent patients a median of roughly 100 days after diagnosis, with a range of roughly 30 to 161 days. As controls, cultures received a CEFX viral epitope pool (the positive control), an HIV-1 Nef peptide pool (the negative control), or no peptide at all. The cultures were stimulated with overlapping spike peptide pools from SARS-CoV-2 and from the common cold coronaviruses HCoV-NL63, HCoV-OC43 and HCoV-229E. In around 9 COVID-19 convalescent patients and a few infection-naive healthy vaccine recipients, researchers compared the spike-specific CD4+ TCR repertoire from before mRNA vaccination with the repertoire from after. Here is what the overall study found, with its caveats: The median count of SARS-CoV-2-reactive clonotypes went up from 20 to 25 after infection to a few dozen after vaccination, although the change was not significant. Relatively few convalescent patients were included in the study, and early timepoints after natural infection were not analyzed. Of the vaccine-specific clones found in convalescent patients, nearly all (304 of 307) were mono-reactive for SARS-CoV-2 spike instead of being cross-reactive with common cold coronaviruses. In convalescent patients, a median roughly 86% of post-vaccine SARS-CoV-2-reactive clones were detected only after vaccination, suggesting vaccine-specific priming.

The library was produced with PCR. TCR sequencing of DNA from cultured CD4+ T cells used the Oncomine TCR Beta short-read assay at the Johns Hopkins FTIC core. The QIAamp micro DNA kit was used to extract genomic DNA from the cultured CD4+ T cells. Oncomine TCR Beta libraries from cultured CD4+ T cells were pooled using unique dual indexes and sequenced on an Illumina iSeq 100. The study's processing was this. Non-productive sequences were filtered out, and CDR3s that did not start with C, did not end with F or W, or were shorter than 7 amino acids were discarded. The MANAFEST web application identified antigen-specific clonotypes by comparing peptide-stimulated wells against reference wells and other culture wells. To be called positive, a clone needed an FDR below 0.05, an odds ratio above 5, and a productive frequency above 0.1% in at least two of three replicate wells. A clonotype was classed as cross-reactive if the clonotype showed significant expansion both in SARS-CoV-2 spike wells and in at least one common cold coronavirus spike condition. CDR3 homology was assessed with Levenshtein distances (stringdist) and unrooted phylogenetic trees (ape) in R version 3.6.1. Through fastp at Q25 and MiXCR, TCRdb rebuilt clones from the public reads, retaining in-frame beta chains. Identical CDR3 protein sequences are pooled into one entry, listed with their most common genes and DNA. For this entry, the V and J calls and clone size follow TCRdb and not the study's own pipeline. Across this sample there are 20,000 or so distinct CDR3 sequences, with around a quarter seen only once. The top ten clonotypes cover 9.5% to 13% of the sample.

Trimming accounts for 1 base at V and 3 bases at J, while the number of junction bases matched to no gene is 5. From its cysteine to its phenylalanine, the CDR3 spans 15 amino acids. The read is trimmed to its CDR3 DNA, 45 bases read in frame from base 1. In the germline V gene (reference sequence), CDR1 corresponds to LNHDA and CDR2 to SQIVND. In this sample, this clonotype turned up a few times. Its antigen is currently not known. No base-level quality is on record; no much larger clone is a single base apart. The treatment or condition label corresponds to: approximately 10-day PBMC culture with coronavirus spike peptide pools or control peptides (ViraFEST assay). To expand antigen-specific T cells with peptide pools and then pick out the expanded clonotypes through TCR sequencing, the study relied on the ViraFEST assay. The convalescent patients' positive SARS-CoV-2 PCR tests fell between March and December 2020, which was before the Alpha, Beta and Delta variants emerged in the United States. Each well held two million PBMCs cultured with roughly 10 ug/ml peptide pools in IMDM containing approximately 5% human AB serum and around 10 IU/ml IL-2. Half of the culture medium was replaced with fresh IL-2-containing medium on days 3 and 7. CD4+ T cells were isolated after around 9 days of culture through negative selection using the EasySep CD4+ T cell isolation kit. PBMCs were separated from whole blood using Ficoll-Paque Plus gradient centrifugation and then either used fresh or cryopreserved at -140C. In general, triplicate wells were set up for every culture condition.

This TCR was sampled from a human donor with COVID-19. The sequence links TRBV19 to TRBJ1-1, and 7 junction bases match TRBD1. Sample: cultured CD4+ T cells from blood. The CDR3 reads CASSIGTGRYTEAFF. Here is the DNA: TGTGCCAGTAGTATAGGGACAGGTAGGTACACTGAAGCTTTCTTT.